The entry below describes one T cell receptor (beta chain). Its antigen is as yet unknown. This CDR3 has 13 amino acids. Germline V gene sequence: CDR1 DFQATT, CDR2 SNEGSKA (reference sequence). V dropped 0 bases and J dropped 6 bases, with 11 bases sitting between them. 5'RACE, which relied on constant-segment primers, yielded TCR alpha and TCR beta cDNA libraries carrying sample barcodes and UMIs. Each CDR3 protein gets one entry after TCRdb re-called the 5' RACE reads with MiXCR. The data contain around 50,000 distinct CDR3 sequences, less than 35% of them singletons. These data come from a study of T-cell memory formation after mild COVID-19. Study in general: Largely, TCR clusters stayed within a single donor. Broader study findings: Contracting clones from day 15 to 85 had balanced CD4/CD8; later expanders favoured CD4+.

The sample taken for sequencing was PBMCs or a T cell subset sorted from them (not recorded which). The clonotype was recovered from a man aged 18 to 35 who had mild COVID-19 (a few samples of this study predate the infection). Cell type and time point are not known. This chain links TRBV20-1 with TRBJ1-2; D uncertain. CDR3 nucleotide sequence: TGCAGTGCTAGAGATCCCCAAGAACATGGCTACACCTTC. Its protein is CSARDPQEHGYTF.